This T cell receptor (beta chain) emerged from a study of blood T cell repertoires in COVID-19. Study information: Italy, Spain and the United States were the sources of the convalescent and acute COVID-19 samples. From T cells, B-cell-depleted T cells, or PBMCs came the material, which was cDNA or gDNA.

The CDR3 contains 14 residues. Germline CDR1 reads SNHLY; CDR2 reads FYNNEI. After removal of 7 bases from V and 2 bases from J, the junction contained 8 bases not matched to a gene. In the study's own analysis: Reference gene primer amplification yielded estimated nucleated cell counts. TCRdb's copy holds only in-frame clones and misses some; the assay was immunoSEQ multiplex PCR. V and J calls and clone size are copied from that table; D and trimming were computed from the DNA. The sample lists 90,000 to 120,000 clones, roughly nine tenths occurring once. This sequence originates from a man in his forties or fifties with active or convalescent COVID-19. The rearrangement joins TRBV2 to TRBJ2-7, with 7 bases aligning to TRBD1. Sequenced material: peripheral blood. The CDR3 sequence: CASNRGGFTYEQYF. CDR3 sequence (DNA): TGTGCCAGCAACAGGGGTGGTTTCACCTACGAGCAGTACTTC.